This is a list of T cell receptor beta chains from one sample in a study of blood T cell repertoires in COVID-19. TCRdb's table, derived via immunoSEQ multiplex PCR, lists solely in-frame clones and lacks some. The table includes tens of thousands of clones, less than 85% detected once. The sequencing input was peripheral blood. The receptors were gathered from a human donor in a cohort sampled during active COVID-19. Each CDR3 is given with its conserved first and last residue. Each record gives: V gene, clone size, D gene, J gene, CDR3 protein, CDR3 DNA. The D gene is left open where the match is weak. Where a row states a size, it is once, few, many or the class of an expanded clone; other rows omit it.

V: TRBV6-4
size: -
D: -
J: TRBJ2-6
CDR3: CASSDSRGGANVLTF
DNA: TGTGCCAGCAGTGACTCACGGGGGGGGGCCAACGTCCTGACTTTC

V: TRBV28
size: few
D: TRBD2
J: TRBJ2-1
CDR3: CASSWEASGRDEQFF
DNA: TGTGCCAGCAGTTGGGAAGCTAGCGGGAGGGATGAGCAGTTCTTC

V: TRBV6-1
size: -
D: -
J: TRBJ1-1
CDR3: CASSGQTELLMNTEAFF
DNA: TGTGCCAGCAGTGGGCAAACAGAATTATTAATGAACACTGAAGCTTTCTTT

V: TRBV4-3
size: -
D: -
J: TRBJ2-5
CDR3: CASSQDSRETQYF
DNA: TGCGCCAGCAGCCAAGATAGCCGGGAGACCCAGTACTTC

V: TRBV5-6
size: -
D: TRBD2
J: TRBJ2-7
CDR3: CASSSPKRLAGSEQYF
DNA: TGTGCCAGCAGCTCACCCAAGAGGCTAGCGGGATCTGAGCAGTACTTC

V: TRBV28
size: once
D: TRBD1
J: TRBJ1-4
CDR3: CASSENRGEKLFF
DNA: TGTGCCAGCAGTGAAAACAGGGGTGAAAAACTGTTTTTT

V: TRBV29-1
size: -
D: TRBD1
J: TRBJ2-7
CDR3: CSATGTAPYEQYF
DNA: TGCAGCGCCACCGGGACAGCTCCTTACGAGCAGTACTTC

V: TRBV19
size: -
D: TRBD2
J: TRBJ2-5
CDR3: CASSIDGRVGETQYF
DNA: TGTGCCAGTAGTATCGACGGGAGGGTGGGAGAGACCCAGTACTTC

V: TRBV29-1
size: -
D: TRBD1
J: TRBJ1-4
CDR3: CSASQRGRRAEKLFF
DNA: TGCAGCGCCTCGCAAAGGGGGCGCAGGGCGGAAAAACTGTTTTTT

V: TRBV11-2
size: -
D: -
J: TRBJ2-6
CDR3: CASSPFRDIRSGANVLTF
DNA: TGTGCCAGCAGCCCGTTCCGGGACATTCGCTCTGGGGCCAACGTCCTGACTTTC

V: TRBV5-1
size: -
D: -
J: TRBJ1-3
CDR3: CASSLGDSGNTIYF
DNA: TGCGCCAGCAGCCTCGGAGATTCTGGAAACACCATATATTTT

V: TRBV11-2
size: few
D: -
J: TRBJ2-3
CDR3: CASSFGGGSTQYF
DNA: TGTGCCAGCAGCTTCGGCGGGGGCTCAACGCAGTATTTT

V: TRBV10-1
size: -
D: -
J: TRBJ1-1
CDR3: CASAEQQNTEAFF
DNA: TGCGCCAGCGCCGAACAGCAAAACACTGAAGCTTTCTTT

V: TRBV29-1
size: -
D: -
J: TRBJ1-1
CDR3: CSVEPDSGKNTEAFF
DNA: TGCAGCGTTGAACCGGACAGTGGCAAGAACACTGAAGCTTTCTTT

V: TRBV24-1
size: once
D: -
J: TRBJ2-6
CDR3: CATSDPDNSGANVLTF
DNA: TGTGCCACCAGTGACCCCGACAATTCTGGGGCCAACGTCCTGACTTTC

V: TRBV5-1
size: few
D: -
J: TRBJ2-7
CDR3: CASSLVAGAGNEQYF
DNA: TGCGCCAGCAGCTTGGTCGCGGGGGCCGGGAACGAGCAGTACTTC

V: TRBV5-1
size: -
D: TRBD2
J: TRBJ2-1
CDR3: CASSLATSGISNEQFF
DNA: TGCGCCAGCAGCTTGGCCACTAGCGGGATCTCCAATGAGCAGTTCTTC

V: TRBV2
size: -
D: TRBD2
J: TRBJ2-3
CDR3: CASSKFGLAADTQYF
DNA: TGTGCCAGCAGCAAATTCGGACTAGCTGCGGATACGCAGTATTTT

V: TRBV4-2
size: -
D: -
J: TRBJ1-4
CDR3: CASSQEGGAIYEKLFF
DNA: TGTGCCAGCAGCCAAGAAGGAGGGGCGATTTATGAAAAACTGTTTTTT

V: TRBV4-1
size: -
D: -
J: TRBJ2-7
CDR3: CASSPQGSYEQYF
DNA: TGCGCCAGCAGCCCACAGGGATCCTACGAGCAGTACTTC

V: TRBV11-2
size: -
D: TRBD1
J: TRBJ1-2
CDR3: CASSMRGTGSRGYTF
DNA: TGTGCCAGCAGCATGAGAGGGACAGGGAGCCGTGGCTACACCTTC

V: TRBV6-2/TRBV6-3
size: -
D: -
J: TRBJ1-2
CDR3: CASSYPTINYGYTF
DNA: TGTGCCAGCAGTTACCCAACTATTAACTATGGCTACACCTTC

V: TRBV15
size: -
D: TRBD2
J: TRBJ2-6
CDR3: CATSRDLGRGISGANVLTF
DNA: TGTGCCACCAGCAGAGATCTCGGGAGGGGAATCTCTGGGGCCAACGTCCTGACTTTC